The 19 T cell receptor beta chains below come from one sample, sequenced in a study of STAT5B mutations in CD4+ large granular lymphocyte leukemia. Profiling relied on immunoSEQ multiplex PCR, and the TCRdb table lists in-frame clones only, not all of them. The sample carries under 55,000 clones, 65% to 90% recorded once. The material sequenced was CD4+ T cells from blood buffy coats. Source of these receptors: a human donor in good health.

The gene calls are TRBV4-3 and TRBJ2-3; D is undetermined. This CDR3 contains 16 residues. Germline assignment: CDR1 LGHNA and CDR2 YSLEER. With 0 bases removed from V and 0 bases from J, the gap between germline ends came to 10 bases. The CDR3 reads CASSQDWGQSTDTQYF. In nucleotides, the CDR3 is TGCGCCAGCAGCCAAGATTGGGGTCAAAGCACAGATACGCAGTATTTT.

In this sample, this clone turned up once. The genes are TRBV5-6 and TRBJ2-1; 12 bases agree with TRBD2. The germline CDR1 and CDR2 sequences are SGHDT and YYEEEE. Trimming removed 0 bases from V and 5 bases from J; junction bases left unmatched: 6. The CDR3 covers 17 residues. In DNA, the CDR3 is TGTGCCAGCAGCTTGGAGAAACTAGCGGGAGGCCACAATGAGCAGTTCTTC. It yields the protein CASSLEKLAGGHNEQFF.

V usage is TRBV15 and J usage is TRBJ2-6; 8 bases fit TRBD2. V lost 2 bases, J lost 2 bases, and 11 bases stayed unmatched. The length of the CDR3 is 19 residues. The germline V gene encodes CDR1 LNHNV and CDR2 YYDKDF (reference sequence). Here the CDR3 reads CATSRLAGTRSTGANVLTF. The CDR3 DNA reads TGTGCCACCAGCAGATTAGCGGGAACTCGATCTACTGGGGCCAACGTCCTGACTTTC.

The rearrangement links TRBV2 to TRBJ2-1, with 16 bases lining up with TRBD2. The V and J ends lost 6 bases and 8 bases, in that order; junction bases with no gene match: 10. From germline, CDR1 is SNHLY and CDR2 FYNNEI. CDR3 length: 17 residues. This CDR3 reads CASRPGLAGGPGHEQFF. The CDR3 DNA is TGTGCCAGCAGGCCGGGACTAGCGGGAGGGCCGGGTCATGAGCAGTTCTTC.

This chain links TRBV27 with TRBJ2-5; 12 bases align to TRBD2. The CDR3 is 17 residues long. V lost 5 bases and J lost 5; bases outside the gene matches: 12. Germline-derived CDR1 and CDR2 are MNHEY and SMNVEV (reference sequence). CDR3 region: CASSPRLAGASMETQYF. The CDR3 DNA follows: TGTGCCAGCAGTCCGCGACTAGCGGGAGCATCTATGGAGACCCAGTACTTC.

This clone came up once. The V call is TRBV6-6, the J call TRBJ2-7; D possibly corresponds to TRBD1 (6 bases). This CDR3 has 13 residues. The V gene's germline CDR1 is MNHNY and CDR2 SVGAGI (reference sequence). V lost 6 bases to trimming and J lost 4 bases, with 13 bases between them. This CDR3 reads CASSPGQIYEQYF. The CDR3 DNA reads TGTGCCAGCAGCCCAGGACAGATTTACGAGCAGTACTTC.

V gene TRBV6-5 combines with J gene TRBJ2-2; 7 bases agree with TRBD2. The CDR3 is made up of 14 amino acids. Germline V gives CDR1 MNHEY, CDR2 SVGAGI. With 10 bases clipped from V and 5 bases from J, the junction kept 10 bases outside the gene matches. The CDR3 spells CATHRSGDTGELFF. The CDR3 DNA reads as TGTGCCACACACCGGAGCGGGGATACCGGGGAGCTGTTTTTT.

The chain couples TRBV15 to TRBJ2-7, with D tentatively TRBD2 (6 bases). Germline V gene sequence: CDR1 LNHNV, CDR2 YYDKDF (reference sequence). Trimming took 0 bases from V and 6 from J, leaving 15 bases between them. The CDR3 has 15 amino acids. CDR3 protein: CATSRDRGTPIEQYF. DNA for the CDR3: TGTGCCACCAGCAGAGACCGGGGGACGCCCATCGAGCAGTACTTC.

This sequence joins TRBV6-5 and TRBJ1-4; no definite D call. The V end lost 4 bases, the J end lost 3 bases, and 15 bases lay between the germline ends. CDR3 length equals 16 residues. CDR1 is MNHEY and CDR2 is SVGAGI in the germline V gene. CDR3 DNA sequence: TGTGCCAGCAGTTTAACCGCGGGATATGCTAATGAAAAACTGTTTTTT. Translation: CASSLTAGYANEKLFF.

The genes are TRBV7-9 and TRBJ2-1; the match to TRBD2 covers 7 bases. Unmatched junction bases numbered 3, after V lost 11 bases and J lost 8 bases. This CDR3 is built from 10 residues. CDR1 and CDR2 (germline): SEHNR, FQNEAQ (reference sequence). CDR3 nucleotide sequence: TGTGCCGCGGGGGTCCATGAGCAGTTCTTC. It specifies CAAGVHEQFF.

The rearrangement uses TRBV10-3 and TRBJ2-5, with no clear D. Per the germline V gene, CDR1 is ENHRY and CDR2 is SYGVKD. V lost 4 bases and J 5 bases, leaving 11 bases between the germline ends. The length of the CDR3 is 13 residues. The CDR3 DNA reads as TGTGCCATCAGTGTTCGGGTGGGGGAGACCCAGTACTTC. This sequence encodes CAISVRVGETQYF.

The chain recombines TRBV15 with TRBJ2-3; 10 nucleotides align to TRBD2. Germline V gene lookup returns CDR1 LNHNV and CDR2 YYDKDF (reference sequence). This CDR3 region has 17 residues. After removal of 0 bases from V and 4 bases from J, the junction contained 7 bases not matched to a gene. CDR3 bases: TGTGCCACCAGCAGAGATGAAATAGCGGGAGGAGCAGATACGCAGTATTTT. Protein: CATSRDEIAGGADTQYF.

This chain links TRBV6-5 with TRBJ2-7; 11 positions agree with TRBD1. The CDR3 totals 16 residues. V gave up 2 bases and J gave up 3 bases; unmatched junction bases: 6. Germline V lookup: CDR1 MNHEY, CDR2 SVGAGI. CDR3 loop: CASSYGTGGAGYEQYF. CDR3 DNA sequence: TGTGCCAGCAGTTACGGGACAGGGGGTGCGGGCTACGAGCAGTACTTC.

J is TRBJ2-5 and V is TRBV6-1; D not certain. CDR3 length: 12 amino acids. V was cut by 8 bases and J by 2 bases, with 9 bases left in between. Germline V gene lookup returns CDR1 MNHNS and CDR2 SASEGT. This CDR3 is CASGKFQETQYF. The CDR3, as DNA: TGTGCCAGCGGAAAGTTTCAAGAGACCCAGTACTTC.

This clone was recorded once. The chain uses TRBV5-6 and TRBJ2-1, with D unclear. Germline V gene data show CDR1 as SGHDT and CDR2 as YYEEEE. This CDR3 comprises 14 residues. Trimming shortened V by 0 bases and J by 9 bases, and 13 bases separated the two germline ends. CDR3 coding DNA: TGTGCCAGCAGCTTGGCGGGCCAACCCAGTGAGCAGTTCTTC. This codes for CASSLAGQPSEQFF.

The chain employs TRBV19 and TRBJ2-1; no firm D call. Germline CDR1 reads LNHDA; CDR2 reads SQIVND (reference sequence). This CDR3 is built from 15 residues. V was trimmed by 6 bases and J by 0 bases, leaving 12 bases between them. The CDR3 region has the DNA TGTGCCAGTAGCTCGGGTGACCACTCCTACAATGAGCAGTTCTTC. Its translation is CASSSGDHSYNEQFF.

The chain employs TRBV7-9 and TRBJ1-1, with 7 bases lining up with TRBD1. The V and J ends lost 5 bases and 3 bases, in that order; junction bases with no gene match: 6. The CDR3 spans 14 residues. The germline gives CDR1 SEHNR, CDR2 FQNEAQ (reference sequence). This CDR3 reads CASSQQGRDTEAFF. The CDR3 nucleotides are TGTGCCAGCAGCCAACAGGGGAGGGACACTGAAGCTTTCTTT.

This chain uses TRBV19 with TRBJ1-1, with D perhaps matching TRBD1 (6 bases). Per germline, CDR1 LNHDA and CDR2 SQIVND (reference sequence). V shed 3 bases and J shed 11 bases, with 19 bases lying between them. This CDR3 has 14 amino acids. The CDR3 nucleotides are TGTGCCAGTAGTATCGGAAACAGGGTGCGAGGGGCTTTCTTT. Translating gives CASSIGNRVRGAFF. Looking up the rest from reference TRBV19 and TRBJ1-1 gives the full variable domain: DGGITQSPKYLFRKEGQNVTLSCEQNLNHDAMYWYRQDPGQGLRLIYYSQIVNDFQKGDIAEGYSVSREKKESFPLTVTSAQKNPTAFYLCASSIGNRVRGAFFGQGTRLTVV.

The chain has TRBV11-2 and TRBJ2-7; 11 bases line up with TRBD1. The CDR3 is 14 amino acids. Germline CDR1 is SGHAT and CDR2 is FQNNGV. With 3 bases clipped from V and 2 bases from J, the junction kept 0 bases outside the gene matches. CDR3 DNA: TGTGCCAGCAGCTTGGACAGGGGGCCCTACGAGCAGTACTTC. Translating gives CASSLDRGPYEQYF.